This T cell receptor beta chain was recorded in a study of CD8 T cells in Susac syndrome. After removal of 4 bases from V and 10 bases from J, the junction contained 5 bases not matched to a gene. The CDR3 extends over 13 amino acids. An input of roughly 0.5 to 1 ug of RNA was subjected to reverse transcription using random hexamers. TCRdb reanalysed the immunoSEQ multiplex PCR reads using MiXCR and keeps one entry per CDR3 protein. The sample has about 430,000 distinct CDR3 sequences; around 85% are singletons. The J gene is TRBJ2-1, the V gene TRBV12-3 or TRBV12-4, with 9 bases identical to TRBD2. Sequencing used CD8+ T cells from PBMCs. This receptor was identified in a human donor with multiple sclerosis. The chain's CDR3 is CASSWASGDEQFF. The CDR3 DNA is TGTGCCAGCAGTTGGGCTAGCGGGGACGAGCAGTTCTTC.